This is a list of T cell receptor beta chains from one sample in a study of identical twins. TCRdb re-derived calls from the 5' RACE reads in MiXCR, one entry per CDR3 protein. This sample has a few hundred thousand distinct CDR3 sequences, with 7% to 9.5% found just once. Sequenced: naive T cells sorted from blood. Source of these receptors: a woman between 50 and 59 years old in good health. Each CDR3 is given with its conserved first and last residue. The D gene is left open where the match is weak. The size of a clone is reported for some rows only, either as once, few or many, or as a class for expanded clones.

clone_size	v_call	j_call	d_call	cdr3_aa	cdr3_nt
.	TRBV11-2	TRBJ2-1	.	CASSSIRGGNEQFF	TGTGCCAGCAGCTCGATAAGGGGGGGTAATGAGCAGTTCTTC
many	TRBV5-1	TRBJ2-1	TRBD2	CASSLPSGMYNEQFF	TGCGCCAGCAGCTTGCCTAGCGGCATGTACAATGAGCAGTTCTTC
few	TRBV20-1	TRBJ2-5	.	CSARKFSAGRQTQYF	TGCAGTGCTAGAAAGTTTTCGGCGGGAAGACAGACCCAGTACTTC
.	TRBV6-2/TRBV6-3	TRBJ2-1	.	CASSYSWQGFEQFF	TGTGCCAGCAGTTACTCGTGGCAGGGGTTTGAGCAGTTCTTC
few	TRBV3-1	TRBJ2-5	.	CASSQVVKNLGETQYF	TGTGCCAGCAGCCAAGTTGTGAAAAATTTAGGGGAGACCCAGTACTTC
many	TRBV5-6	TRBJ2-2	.	CASSSDLRQGITGELFF	TGTGCCAGCAGCTCCGACCTCAGACAAGGGATAACCGGGGAGCTGTTTTTT
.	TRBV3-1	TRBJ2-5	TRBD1	CASSKVSRTGKETQYF	TGTGCCAGCAGCAAAGTTTCCCGGACAGGGAAAGAGACCCAGTACTTC
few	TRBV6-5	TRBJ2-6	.	CASSYQIPGANVLTF	TGTGCCAGCAGTTATCAGATTCCGGGGGCCAACGTCCTGACTTTC
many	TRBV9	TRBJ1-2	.	CASSVEDNYGYTF	TGTGCCAGCAGCGTAGAGGATAACTATGGCTACACCTTC
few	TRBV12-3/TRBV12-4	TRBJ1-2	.	CASSFGPRGNYGYTF	TGTGCCAGCAGTTTCGGCCCCAGGGGCAACTATGGCTACACCTTC
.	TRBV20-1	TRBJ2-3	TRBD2	CSATVSSGRSAEWDTQYF	TGCAGTGCTACCGTTTCTAGCGGGAGATCCGCAGAGTGGGATACGCAGTATTTT
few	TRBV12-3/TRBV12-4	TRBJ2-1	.	CASRGGNYNEQFF	TGTGCCAGCAGAGGGGGTAATTACAATGAGCAGTTCTTC
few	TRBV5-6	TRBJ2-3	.	CASSDLPGTSTDTQYF	TGTGCCAGCAGTGACCTGCCCGGGACTAGCACAGATACGCAGTATTTT
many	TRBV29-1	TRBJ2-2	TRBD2	CSAKGLAGAGELFF	TGCAGCGCTAAGGGACTAGCGGGAGCCGGGGAGCTGTTTTTT
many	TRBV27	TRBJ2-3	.	CASSLLRGSGTDTQYF	TGTGCCAGCAGTTTATTGAGGGGGAGTGGCACAGATACGCAGTATTTT
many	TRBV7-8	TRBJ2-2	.	CASSLRGEIGELFF	TGTGCCAGCAGCCTAAGGGGAGAGATCGGGGAGCTGTTTTTT
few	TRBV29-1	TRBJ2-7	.	CSVTTINSYEQYF	TGCAGCGTTACGACAATCAACTCCTACGAGCAGTACTTC
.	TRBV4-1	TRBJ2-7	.	CASSHKRDGHNTYEQYF	TGCGCCAGCAGCCACAAGAGGGATGGGCATAACACCTACGAGCAGTACTTC
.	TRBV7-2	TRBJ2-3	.	CASSPGRTTDTQYF	TGTGCCAGCAGCCCCGGAAGGACCACAGATACGCAGTATTTT
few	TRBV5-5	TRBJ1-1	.	CASSSSVNEAFF	TGTGCCAGCAGCTCCTCGGTGAATGAAGCTTTCTTT
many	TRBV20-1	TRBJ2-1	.	CSAREFGQAGNEQFF	TGCAGTGCTAGAGAGTTCGGGCAAGCGGGTAATGAGCAGTTCTTC
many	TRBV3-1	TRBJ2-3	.	CASSRMAGTDTQYF	TGTGCCAGCAGCCGAATGGCGGGCACAGATACGCAGTATTTT
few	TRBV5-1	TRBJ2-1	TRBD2	CASSLAGLDSYNEQFF	TGCGCCAGCAGCTTGGCCGGACTAGATTCCTACAATGAGCAGTTCTTC
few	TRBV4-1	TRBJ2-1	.	CASSQDFGIRDPSYNEQFF	TGCGCCAGCAGCCAAGATTTTGGCATTAGGGACCCTTCATACAATGAGCAGTTCTTC
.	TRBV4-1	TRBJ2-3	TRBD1	CASREDRVTDTQYF	TGCGCCAGCAGAGAGGACAGGGTTACAGATACGCAGTATTTT
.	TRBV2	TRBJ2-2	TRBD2	CASKPPAGAGTGELFF	TGTGCCAGCAAACCCCCAGCGGGAGCAGGGACCGGGGAGCTGTTTTTT
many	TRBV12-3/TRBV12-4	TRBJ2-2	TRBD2	CASSHRRGKGELFF	TGTGCCAGCAGCCATCGGCGGGGGAAGGGGGAGCTGTTTTTT
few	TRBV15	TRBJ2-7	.	CATSRGGAAIEQYF	TGTGCCACCAGCAGAGGGGGAGCGGCCATAGAGCAGTACTTC
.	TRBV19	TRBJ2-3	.	CASSTGSGFTDTQYF	TGTGCCAGTAGTACGGGGAGCGGGTTCACAGATACGCAGTATTTT
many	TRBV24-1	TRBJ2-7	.	CATSGRGTHEQYF	TGTGCCACCAGCGGCCGTGGGACACACGAGCAGTACTTC
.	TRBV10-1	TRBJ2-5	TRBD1	CASSEPGTGETQYF	TGCGCCAGCAGTGAGCCCGGGACAGGAGAGACCCAGTACTTC
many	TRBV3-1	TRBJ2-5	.	CASSLGLQETQYF	TGTGCCAGCAGCCTGGGGCTACAAGAGACCCAGTACTTC
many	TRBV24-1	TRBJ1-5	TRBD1	CATSQGANQPQHF	TGTGCCACCTCCCAGGGGGCAAATCAGCCCCAGCATTTT
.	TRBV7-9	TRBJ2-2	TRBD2	CASSLTSATTGELFF	TGTGCCAGCAGTTTAACTAGCGCGACCACCGGGGAGCTGTTTTTT
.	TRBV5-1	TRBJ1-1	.	CASSLNWGGGTEAFF	TGCGCCAGCAGCTTGAATTGGGGGGGAGGCACTGAAGCTTTCTTT
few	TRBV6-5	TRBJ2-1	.	CASSYKLEQFF	TGTGCCAGCAGTTATAAGTTAGAGCAGTTCTTC
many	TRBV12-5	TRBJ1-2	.	CASGPDRGYGYTF	TGTGCTAGTGGTCCGGATAGGGGCTATGGCTACACCTTC
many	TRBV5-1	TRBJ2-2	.	CASSLGASLGELFF	TGCGCCAGCAGCTTGGGGGCTTCCCTCGGGGAGCTGTTTTTT
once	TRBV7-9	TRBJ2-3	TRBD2	CASSDSGLRTDTQYF	TGTGCCAGCAGCGATAGCGGGTTGCGCACAGATACGCAGTATTTT
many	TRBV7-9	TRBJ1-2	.	CASSPYSNSNYGYTF	TGTGCCAGCAGCCCATACAGCAACTCTAACTATGGCTACACCTTC
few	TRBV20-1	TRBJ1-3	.	CSASKVGNTIYF	TGCAGTGCTTCAAAGGTTGGAAACACCATATATTTT
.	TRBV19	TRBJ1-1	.	CASSMYSSTEAFF	TGTGCCAGTAGTATGTACAGCAGCACTGAAGCTTTCTTT
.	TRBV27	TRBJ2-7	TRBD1	CASSLGAGGNYEQYF	TGTGCCAGCAGTTTAGGAGCAGGGGGTAACTACGAGCAGTACTTC
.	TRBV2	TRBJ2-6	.	CASSSDGSFTGANVLTF	TGTGCCAGCAGTTCGGACGGTTCTTTTACTGGGGCCAACGTCCTGACTTTC